This paragraph reports one TCR beta chain. Antigen unknown. Other DNA sequences in the sample encode the same CDR3. PCR amplification relied on 60 Vbeta primers (plus 13 Jbeta primers). TCRdb keeps only in-frame clones here, not all; method: immunoSEQ multiplex PCR. The sample shows 150,000 or so clones, around 80% of them seen only once. The data belong to a study of cytomegalovirus exposure and HLA in healthy donors. Looking at the study overall: A preliminary data release comprised roughly 80 million unique TCRs obtained from HLA-typed donors.

The CDR3 extends over 15 amino acids. Trimming took 2 bases from V and 0 from J; bases not matched to a gene: 0. Germline loops: CDR1 MDHEN, CDR2 SYDVKM. Study observations and caveats: Donor immune exposure was known only as CMV serostatus.

The rearrangement uses TRBV28 and TRBJ2-7; 11 nucleotides agree with TRBD2. This sequence originates from a man aged 25 to 45 in good health and CMV-seropositive. The sample was PBMCs. CDR3 in amino acids: CASSLGTSGSYEQYF. CDR3 nucleotide sequence: TGTGCCAGCAGTTTAGGGACTAGCGGCTCCTACGAGCAGTACTTC.